The clone carrying this T cell receptor beta chain was detected only once. The antigen is not known. Libraries were prepared by immunoSEQ multiplex PCR; TCRdb keeps only in-frame clonotypes and omits some of them. The repertoire holds some 99,000 clones, with 87% as singletons. The entry originates in a study of T cell responses to AZD1222 COVID-19 vaccine. Regarding the study as a whole: White British donors predominated, females outnumbered males, and clonal diversity was possibly underestimated. The study found vaccine-associated CD4 TCRs spanning spike, dominant at 160-218 and 743-854. Seropositivity was recorded at baseline in only six AZD1222 recipients. After the peak T cell response, and only then, were repertoires sampled.

The CDR3 totals 14 residues. V dropped 5 bases and J dropped 4; count of bases not matched to a gene: 4. Germline CDR1 and CDR2: MNHNY and SVGAGI (reference sequence). Source: peripheral blood, taken on day 0 of AZD1222 vaccination. The V and J genes are TRBV6-6 and TRBJ1-4; 7 bases align to TRBD1. This TCR came from an adult in good health. The DNA for the CDR3 is TGTGCCAGCAGTCGGACAGGAGATAATGAAAAACTGTTTTTT. As protein: CASSRTGDNEKLFF.